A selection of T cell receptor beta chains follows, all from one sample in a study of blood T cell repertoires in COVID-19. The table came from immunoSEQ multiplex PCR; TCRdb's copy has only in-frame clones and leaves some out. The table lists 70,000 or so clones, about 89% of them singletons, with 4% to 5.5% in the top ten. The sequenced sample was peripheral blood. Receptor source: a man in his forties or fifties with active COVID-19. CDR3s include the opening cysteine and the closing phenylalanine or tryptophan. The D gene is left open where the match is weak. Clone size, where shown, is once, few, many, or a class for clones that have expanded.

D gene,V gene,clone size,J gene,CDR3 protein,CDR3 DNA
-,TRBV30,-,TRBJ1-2,CAWRDSQPHNYGYTF,TGTGCCTGGAGGGACAGCCAACCCCATAACTATGGCTACACCTTC
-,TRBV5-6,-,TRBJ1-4,CASSRTATNEKLFF,TGTGCCAGCAGCCGGACAGCAACTAATGAAAAACTGTTTTTT
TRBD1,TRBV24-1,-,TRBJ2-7,CATSDSGQRNEQYF,TGTGCCACCAGTGATTCGGGACAGAGGAACGAGCAGTACTTC
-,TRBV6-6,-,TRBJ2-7,CASSYGSGTNKREQYF,TGTGCCAGCAGTTACGGCAGCGGAACAAATAAAAGGGAGCAGTACTTC
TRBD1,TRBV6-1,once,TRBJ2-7,CASSRGQGPAREQYF,TGTGCCAGCAGTCGCGGACAGGGGCCCGCCCGCGAGCAGTACTTC
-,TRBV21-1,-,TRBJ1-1,CASSKGRAPNTEAFF,TGTGCCAGCAGCAAAGGAAGAGCCCCGAACACTGAAGCTTTCTTT
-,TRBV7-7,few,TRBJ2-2,CASSPVGARGGELFF,TGTGCTAGCAGCCCGGTGGGTGCCAGGGGCGGGGAGCTGTTTTTT
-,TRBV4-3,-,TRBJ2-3,CASSQGLASFSDTQYF,TGCGCCAGCAGCCAAGGGCTAGCTTCTTTCTCAGATACGCAGTATTTT
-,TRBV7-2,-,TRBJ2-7,CASSLAQNSYEQYF,TGTGCCAGCAGCTTAGCCCAAAACTCCTACGAGCAGTACTTC
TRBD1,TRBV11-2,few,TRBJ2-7,CASSNRDRRFGQYF,TGTGCCAGCAGCAACCGGGACAGGAGGTTCGGGCAGTACTTC
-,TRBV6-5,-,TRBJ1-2,CASSDSPGYGYTF,TGTGCCAGCAGTGACTCCCCGGGCTATGGCTACACCTTC
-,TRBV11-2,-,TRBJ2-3,CASSLFNGRVTDTQYF,TGTGCCAGCAGCTTATTTAACGGCAGGGTCACAGATACGCAGTATTTT
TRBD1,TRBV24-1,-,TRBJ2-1,CATSDGGQGSNEQFF,TGTGCCACCAGTGATGGGGGACAGGGGTCCAATGAGCAGTTCTTC
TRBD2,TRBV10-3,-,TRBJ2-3,CAISESTSGLESLRDTQYF,TGTGCCATCAGTGAGTCAACTAGCGGGCTCGAGAGCCTGAGGGATACGCAGTATTTT
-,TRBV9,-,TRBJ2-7,CASSVDGSFFYEQYF,TGTGCCAGCAGCGTCGACGGGAGTTTCTTTTACGAGCAGTACTTC
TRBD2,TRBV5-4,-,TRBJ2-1,CASSLTSGSEGGQFF,TGTGCCAGCAGCTTGACTAGCGGGAGTGAGGGAGGGCAGTTCTTC
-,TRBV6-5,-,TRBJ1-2,CASSLSSQGGYGYTF,TGTGCCAGCAGTTTAAGCTCACAGGGTGGCTATGGCTACACCTTC
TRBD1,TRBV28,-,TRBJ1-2,CASSFPPRQGPGGYTF,TGTGCCAGCAGTTTTCCCCCCCGACAGGGCCCGGGGGGCTACACCTTC
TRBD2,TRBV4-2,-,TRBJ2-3,CASSQDMGLAGVYTQYF,TGTGCCAGCAGCCAAGATATGGGACTAGCGGGAGTATATACGCAGTATTTT
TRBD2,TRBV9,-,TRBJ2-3,CASRKLAGGPSDTQYF,TGTGCCAGCCGCAAACTAGCGGGAGGGCCCTCAGATACGCAGTATTTT
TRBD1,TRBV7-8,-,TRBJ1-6,CASSLRTGNINSPLHF,TGTGCCAGCAGCTTACGGACAGGGAACATCAATTCACCCCTCCACTTT
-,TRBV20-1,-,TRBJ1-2,CSASSASGYTF,TGCAGTGCCAGTTCCGCGAGTGGCTACACCTTC
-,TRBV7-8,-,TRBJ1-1,CASSFGQKNTEAFF,TGTGCCAGCAGCTTCGGACAGAAAAACACTGAAGCTTTCTTT
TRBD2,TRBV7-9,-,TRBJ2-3,CASSFRPLAGLTDTQYF,TGTGCCAGCAGCTTTCGCCCACTAGCGGGGCTCACAGATACGCAGTATTTT
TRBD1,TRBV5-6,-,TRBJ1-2,CASSLAMTGPGYTF,TGTGCCAGCAGCTTGGCGATGACAGGGCCTGGCTACACCTTC
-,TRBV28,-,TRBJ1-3,CASERGFNFGTIYF,TGTGCCAGCGAGCGGGGGTTCAATTTCGGCACCATATATTTT
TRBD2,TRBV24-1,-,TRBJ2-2,CATSDPTSGANTGELFF,TGTGCCACCAGTGACCCTACTAGCGGCGCGAACACCGGGGAGCTGTTTTTT
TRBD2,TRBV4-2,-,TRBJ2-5,CASSFGSGRPSGETQYF,TGTGCCAGCAGCTTTGGTAGCGGGAGGCCCTCCGGGGAGACCCAGTACTTC
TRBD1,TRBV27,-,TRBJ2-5,CASSLSTGGQETQYF,TGTGCCAGCAGTTTATCGACAGGGGGCCAAGAGACCCAGTACTTC
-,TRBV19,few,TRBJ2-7,CASSTPRSGTPYEQYF,TGTGCCAGTAGTACCCCCCGGTCGGGGACACCCTACGAGCAGTACTTC
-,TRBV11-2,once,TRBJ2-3,CASSSGVAEGGTDTQYF,TGTGCCAGCAGCTCCGGGGTAGCGGAGGGAGGCACAGATACGCAGTATTTT
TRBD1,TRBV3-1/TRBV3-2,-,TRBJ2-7,CASSQDLGQGSREQYF,TGTGCCAGCAGCCAAGATCTGGGACAGGGGTCTCGGGAGCAGTACTTC
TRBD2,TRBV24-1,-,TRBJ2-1,CATSDRTSGSINEQFF,TGTGCCACCAGTGATCGTACTAGCGGGAGTATCAATGAGCAGTTCTTC
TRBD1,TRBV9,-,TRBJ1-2,CASSVERGQGAYGYTF,TGTGCCAGCAGCGTAGAAAGGGGACAGGGGGCCTATGGCTACACCTTC
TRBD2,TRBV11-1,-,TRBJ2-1,CASSPGLGRSEQFF,TGTGCCAGCAGCCCCGGACTAGGTCGTAGTGAGCAGTTCTTC
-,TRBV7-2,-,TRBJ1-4,CASSFVGATNEKLFF,TGTGCCAGCAGCTTCGTCGGTGCAACTAATGAAAAACTGTTTTTT
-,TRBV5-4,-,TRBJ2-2,CASSPGGGGNTGELFF,TGTGCCAGCAGCCCGGGGGGCGGGGGGAACACCGGGGAGCTGTTTTTT
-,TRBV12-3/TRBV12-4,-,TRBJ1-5,CASSLAGNQPQHF,TGTGCCAGCAGTTTGGCAGGGAATCAGCCCCAGCATTTT
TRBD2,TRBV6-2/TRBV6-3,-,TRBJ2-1,CASSGLAGGGYNEQFF,TGTGCCAGCAGTGGACTAGCGGGAGGGGGCTACAATGAGCAGTTCTTC
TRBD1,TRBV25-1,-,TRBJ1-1,CASSVQGLEAFF,TGTGCCAGCAGTGTACAGGGGCTGGAAGCTTTCTTT
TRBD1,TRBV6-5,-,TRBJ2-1,CASRSGQKYNEQFF,TGTGCCAGCAGATCGGGACAGAAATACAATGAGCAGTTCTTC
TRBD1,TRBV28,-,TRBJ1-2,CASSFPGTGLAVDGYTF,TGTGCCAGCAGTTTCCCGGGGACAGGACTCGCAGTCGATGGCTACACCTTC
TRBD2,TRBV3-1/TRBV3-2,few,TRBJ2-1,CASSRQSGREGNEQFF,TGTGCCAGCAGCCGCCAAAGCGGGAGGGAGGGCAATGAGCAGTTCTTC
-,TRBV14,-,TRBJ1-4,CASSARTPGRKLFF,TGTGCCAGCAGCGCCCGGACGCCGGGGAGAAAACTGTTTTTT
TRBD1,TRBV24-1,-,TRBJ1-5,CATSGEGRGSGQPQHF,TGTGCCACCAGTGGAGAAGGCAGGGGGTCGGGTCAGCCCCAGCATTTT
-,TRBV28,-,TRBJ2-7,CASSFPQEPYEQYF,TGTGCCAGCAGTTTCCCCCAGGAACCCTACGAGCAGTACTTC
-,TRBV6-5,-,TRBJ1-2,CASSLTPWRGYTF,TGTGCCAGCAGTTTAACACCCTGGCGGGGCTACACCTTC
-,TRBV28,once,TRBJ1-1,CASRASRGRVTEAFF,TGTGCCAGCAGGGCGTCCAGGGGCCGGGTCACTGAAGCTTTCTTT
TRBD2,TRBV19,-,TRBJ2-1,CASSGSGTSGYNEQFF,TGTGCCAGTAGTGGCTCCGGGACTAGCGGTTACAATGAGCAGTTCTTC